The entry below gives a single T cell receptor beta chain sequence along with its context. The antigen is undetermined. This specimen comes from a study of T cell responses to AZD1222 COVID-19 vaccine. This CDR3 has 17 residues. J lost 1 base, V lost 6 bases, and 11 bases had no gene match. CDR1 and CDR2 (germline): MNHEY, SMNVEV (reference sequence). Findings of the study overall: CD4 TCRs linked to vaccination spanned spike, dominating at 160-218 and 743-854. Donors in the cohort were predominantly white British and more often female, and clonal diversity was possibly underestimated.

The data were produced by immunoSEQ multiplex PCR, yet TCRdb's version contains in-frame clones alone and is incomplete. This table holds some 150,000 clones, approximately 90% found once. This TCR derives from an adult in good health. V gene TRBV27 combines with J gene TRBJ2-2, with TRBD1 identical over 7 bases. The material was peripheral blood, obtained on day 0 of AZD1222 vaccination. The CDR3 loop is CASSPRQGLGNTGELFF. For the CDR3, the DNA is TGTGCCAGCAGCCCGCGACAGGGTTTAGGGAACACCGGGGAGCTGTTTTTT.